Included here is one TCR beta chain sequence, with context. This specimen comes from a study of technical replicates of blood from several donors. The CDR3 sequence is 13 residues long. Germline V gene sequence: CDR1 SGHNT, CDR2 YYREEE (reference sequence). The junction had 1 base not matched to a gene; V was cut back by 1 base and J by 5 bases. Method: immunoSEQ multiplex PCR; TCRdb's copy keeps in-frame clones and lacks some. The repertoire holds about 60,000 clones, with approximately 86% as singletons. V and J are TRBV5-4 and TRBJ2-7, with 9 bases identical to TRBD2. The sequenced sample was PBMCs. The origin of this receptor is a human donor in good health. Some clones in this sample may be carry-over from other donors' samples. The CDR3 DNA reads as TGTGCCAGCAGCTTGCTAGCGGGAAACGAGCAGTACTTC. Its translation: CASSLLAGNEQYF. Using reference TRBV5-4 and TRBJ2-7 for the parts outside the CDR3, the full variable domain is ETGVTQSPTHLIKTRGQQVTLRCSSQSGHNTVSWYQQALGQGPQFIFQYYREEENGRGNFPPRFSGLQFPNYSSELNVNALELDDSALYLCASSLLAGNEQYFGPGTRLTVT.